This TCR beta chain was captured by sequencing in a study of PD-L1 blockade in urothelial cancer. Study-level information: About 85% of the 29 patients were men whose urothelial cancer was bladder-origin.

The method was immunoSEQ multiplex PCR; TCRdb's version includes in-frame clones alone and lacks a portion of them. In the table there are 30,000 to 40,000 clones, around 81% of which are singletons. The time point is: pretreatment peripheral blood. CDR1 is MGHRA and CDR2 is YSYEKL in the germline V gene. The CDR3 runs 14 residues. Trimming took 4 bases from V and 4 from J, leaving 13 bases between them. The source was PBMCs, collected around atezolizumab (anti-PD-L1) treatment. The clonotype was recovered from a man older than 75 with urothelial cancer. The chain uses TRBV4-1 and TRBJ1-2; maybe TRBD1 (5 bases). The CDR3 coding sequence is TGCGCCAGCAGCCGCGGGGACGTAAGCTATGGCTACACCTTC. Protein product: CASSRGDVSYGYTF.